This TCR beta chain was recovered during a study of glioma-infiltrating T cells. Study conclusions and caveats: CDR3 overlap between tissue and blood was very small. Non-neoplastic patients had below-expected tissue-blood divergence, while all gliomas exceeded expectation.

TCR alpha and beta CDR3 regions were amplified from RNA using iRepertoire nested multiplex PCR. TCRdb ran MiXCR on the multiplex PCR reads and lists one entry per CDR3 protein. Counted here are more than 95,000 distinct CDR3 sequences, less than 30% occurring once; the ten biggest clones make up roughly 15%. For this clonotype: As yet, its antigen is unknown. A read error is possible here, since a much larger clone lies one base away.

Looked up from germline, CDR1 is SGHTA and CDR2 is FQGNSA. This CDR3 has 15 residues. The V and J ends lost 2 bases and 3 bases respectively, with 14 bases between them. The receptor was derived from a human donor with low-grade glioma or glioblastoma, undergoing nonglioma brain surgery, or in good health (not recorded which). The V call is TRBV7-2, the J call TRBJ2-7, with D perhaps TRBD2 (6 bases). Specimen: glioma tissue, nonneoplastic brain tissue, or PBMCs (not recorded which). The CDR3 DNA follows: TGTGCCAGCAGCTTATCTGTCGGGAGATACTACGAGCAGTACTTC. As protein: CASSLSVGRYYEQYF.